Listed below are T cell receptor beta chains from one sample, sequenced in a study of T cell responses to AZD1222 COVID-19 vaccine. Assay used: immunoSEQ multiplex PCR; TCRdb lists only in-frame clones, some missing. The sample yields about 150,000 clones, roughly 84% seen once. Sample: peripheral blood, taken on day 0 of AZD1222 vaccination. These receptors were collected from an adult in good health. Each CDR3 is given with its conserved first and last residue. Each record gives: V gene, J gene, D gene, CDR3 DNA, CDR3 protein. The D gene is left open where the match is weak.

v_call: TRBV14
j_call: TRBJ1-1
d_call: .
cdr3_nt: TGTGCCAGCAGCCCCCTTATGGAGTTTCAATCTGAAGCTTTCTTT
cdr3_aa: CASSPLMEFQSEAFF

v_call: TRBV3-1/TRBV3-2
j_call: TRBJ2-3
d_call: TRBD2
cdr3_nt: TGTGCCAGCAGCCAAGATCCTAGCGGGGGGGCATCAGATACGCAGTATTTT
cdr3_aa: CASSQDPSGGASDTQYF

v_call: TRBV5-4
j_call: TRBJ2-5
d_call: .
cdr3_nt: TGTGCCAGCAGCTTGGGTTTTGGGGAGACCCAGTACTTC
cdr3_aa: CASSLGFGETQYF

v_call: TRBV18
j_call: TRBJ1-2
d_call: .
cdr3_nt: TGTGCCAGCTCACCTGCGAACAGGGTTGCTTCGGGTGGCTACACCTTC
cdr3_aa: CASSPANRVASGGYTF

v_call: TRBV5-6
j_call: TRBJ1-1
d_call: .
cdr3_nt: TGTGCCAGCAGCTTCTCACCCGGCACTGAAGCTTTCTTT
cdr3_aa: CASSFSPGTEAFF

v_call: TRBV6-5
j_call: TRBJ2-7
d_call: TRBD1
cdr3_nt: TGTGCCAGCAGTACCCTCGGGACAGGCTTCTACGAGCAGTACTTC
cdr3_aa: CASSTLGTGFYEQYF

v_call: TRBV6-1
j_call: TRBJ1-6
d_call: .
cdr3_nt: TGTGCCAGCAGTGAAATGAATAATTCACCCCTCCACTTT
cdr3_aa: CASSEMNNSPLHF

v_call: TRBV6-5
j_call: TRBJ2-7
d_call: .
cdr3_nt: TGTGCCAGCAGAGCGCAGGGGACCTACGAGCAGTACTTC
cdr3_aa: CASRAQGTYEQYF

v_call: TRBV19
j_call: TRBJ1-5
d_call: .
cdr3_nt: TGTGCCACCAGGAAGTATGAGGGCCAGCCCCAGCATTTT
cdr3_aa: CATRKYEGQPQHF

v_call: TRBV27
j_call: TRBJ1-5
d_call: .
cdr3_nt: TGTGCCACCCTGGGCAGGGGCAATCAGCCCCAGCATTTT
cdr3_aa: CATLGRGNQPQHF

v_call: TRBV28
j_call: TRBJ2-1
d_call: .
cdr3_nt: TGTGCCAGCTTTTCAACGGGGAGCCGCTCCTACAATGAGCAGTTCTTC
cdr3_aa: CASFSTGSRSYNEQFF